The present entry profiles one T cell receptor (beta chain) with its context. This clonotype came up many times. The target of this receptor is not known. No base qualities exist here, and no much larger clone lies one base off it. This sample was included in a study of T-cell memory formation after mild COVID-19 (dated by TCRdb to the early 2020s). Regarding the study in general: Most TCR sequence clusters were specific to one of the two donors. T-cell clones expanding and contracting after mild COVID-19 in two donors were tracked by longitudinal TCRalpha and TCRbeta repertoire sequencing. Two young, previously healthy adult volunteers, one female and one male, were included in the cohort.

The data were produced on an Illumina NovaSeq 6000. TCRalpha and TCRbeta cDNA libraries were built by 5'RACE with constant-segment primers, adding sample barcodes and unique molecular identifiers. Trizol reagent was used to extract RNA from every sample. Libraries were amplified in two PCR steps, with a second sample barcode and Illumina TruSeq adapters added in the second step. Sequencing of the libraries was done on an Illumina NovaSeq, producing 2 x 150 bp paired-end reads. On the authors' methods: Demultiplexing of reads and collapsing into UMI-guided consensus sequences were performed with migec v1.2.7. With mixcr v2.1.11, UMI consensuses were aligned to TRA and TRB V and J templates and assembled into clonotypes. A clonotype was counted as expanded or contracted only when both edgeR and NoisET called the clonotype significant, with the noise models trained on biological replicates. For edgeR calls, the cutoffs were a false discovery rate-adjusted p below 0.01 and a log2 fold-change threshold of 1. As an exploratory analysis of dynamics, max-normalized trajectories of the 1000 most abundant clonotypes were examined with PCA combined with hierarchical clustering. Each responding clone was given a CD4 or CD8 phenotype based on the CD4+ and CD8+ repertoires, which had been sequenced separately. TCRdb passed the public sequencing reads through fastp at Q25 and MiXCR, retaining productive beta sequences. A single entry per CDR3 protein holds the most common genes and DNA from its merged rows. TCRdb's processing, not the study's, gives the V and J calls here. This sample gives 140,000 or so distinct CDR3 sequences in total; 19% of them show up just once. The ten biggest clones cover about 2% of the sample.

Overall study outcomes, separate from this receptor: The detection of some responding clones in pre-infection memory suggests that pre-existing cross-reactive memory T cells joined the SARS-CoV-2 response. From day 15 to 85, contracting clones showed balanced CD4/CD8 phenotypes, whereas a second wave of clones that expanded from day 15 to 37 leaned towards CD4+. Contracting CD4+ clones turned up mainly in the CM and EM memory subsets, whereas EMRA was where CD8+ clones were enriched. The study included only a couple of mild cases, and larger cohorts that include severe cases with pre-infection samples were judged to be necessary. SARS-CoV-2 specificity was not confirmed for the second-wave clones peaking on day 37.

The trim is 5 bases for V and 7 bases for J, with a gap of 12 bases between the germline ends. The CDR3 covers 13 residues, taking in both the cysteine and the phenylalanine. Just CDR3 DNA is preserved here, 39 bases in frame from base 1. Ficoll-Paque density gradient centrifugation was used to isolate PBMCs. Recombination linked TRBV12-3 or TRBV12-4 to TRBJ2-1, with TRBD2 perhaps the D gene, on 6 matching bases. The sample was PBMCs or a T cell subset sorted from them (not recorded which). The sequence was obtained from an adult woman who had mild COVID-19 (a few samples of this study predate the infection). The sample titles of this study are shuffled in the database, so cell type and time point are left out; the donor was told from shared clones. CDR3 sequence: CASSPVLANEQFF. The DNA sequence is TGTGCCAGCAGTCCCGTTCTAGCGAATGAGCAGTTCTTC.